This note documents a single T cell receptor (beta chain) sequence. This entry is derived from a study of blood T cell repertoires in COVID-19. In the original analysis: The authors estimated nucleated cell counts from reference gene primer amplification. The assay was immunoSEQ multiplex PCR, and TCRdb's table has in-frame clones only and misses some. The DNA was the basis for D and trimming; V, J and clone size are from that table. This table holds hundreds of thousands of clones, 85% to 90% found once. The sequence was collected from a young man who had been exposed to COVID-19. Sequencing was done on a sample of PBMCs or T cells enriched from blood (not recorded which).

Written as DNA, the CDR3 is TGTGCCAGCAGTGAACAGCGGTCCTCTGGAAACACCATATATTTT. Translating it yields CASSEQRSSGNTIYF. The rearrangement links TRBV2 to TRBJ1-3; D unclear. The CDR3 has 15 residues. The germline V gene encodes CDR1 SNHLY and CDR2 FYNNEI. Trimming took 2 bases from V and 0 from J, leaving 8 bases between them.